What follows is one T cell receptor (beta chain) and its context. Antigen specificity is unknown. The sample comes from a study of blood T cells in healthy people across ages. The germline gives CDR1 SQVTM, CDR2 ANQGSEA. The CDR3 contains 14 residues. V was shortened by 0 bases and J by 6 bases, with 12 bases between the two germline ends. Notes on the study in general: Any changes in expanded clonotypes were possibly confounded, as donor CMV status remained unknown. The authors considered diversity estimates from one million T cells to be underestimates.

Through a sample-barcoded 5' primer and a J-beta primer mix, a second PCR was run for about 6 to 11 cycles. From the 5' RACE reads, TCRdb called clonotypes with MiXCR, one entry per CDR3 protein. Of roughly 1,300,000 distinct CDR3 sequences listed, 59% are singletons. The sequence was collected from a young man in good health. The specimen was blood. This chain connects TRBV29-1 to TRBJ2-1, with D perhaps being TRBD1 or TRBD2 (5 bases each). CDR3 residues: CSVEDLGDSNEQFF. In DNA, the CDR3 is TGCAGCGTTGAAGATCTGGGGGATTCCAATGAGCAGTTCTTC.